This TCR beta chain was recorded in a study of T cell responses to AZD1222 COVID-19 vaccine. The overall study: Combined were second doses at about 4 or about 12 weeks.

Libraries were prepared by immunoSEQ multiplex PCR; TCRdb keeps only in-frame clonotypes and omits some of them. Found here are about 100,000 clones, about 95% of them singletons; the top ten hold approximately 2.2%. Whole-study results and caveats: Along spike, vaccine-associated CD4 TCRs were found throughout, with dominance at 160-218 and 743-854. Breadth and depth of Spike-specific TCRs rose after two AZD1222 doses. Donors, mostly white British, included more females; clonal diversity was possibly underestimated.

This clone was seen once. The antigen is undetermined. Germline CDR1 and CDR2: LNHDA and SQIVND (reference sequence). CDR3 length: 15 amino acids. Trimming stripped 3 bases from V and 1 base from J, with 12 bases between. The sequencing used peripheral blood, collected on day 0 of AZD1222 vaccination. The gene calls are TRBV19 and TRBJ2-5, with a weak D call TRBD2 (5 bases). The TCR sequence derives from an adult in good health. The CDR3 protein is CASSIRRGVQETQYF. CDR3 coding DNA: TGTGCCAGTAGTATCCGCCGGGGTGTCCAAGAGACCCAGTACTTC.